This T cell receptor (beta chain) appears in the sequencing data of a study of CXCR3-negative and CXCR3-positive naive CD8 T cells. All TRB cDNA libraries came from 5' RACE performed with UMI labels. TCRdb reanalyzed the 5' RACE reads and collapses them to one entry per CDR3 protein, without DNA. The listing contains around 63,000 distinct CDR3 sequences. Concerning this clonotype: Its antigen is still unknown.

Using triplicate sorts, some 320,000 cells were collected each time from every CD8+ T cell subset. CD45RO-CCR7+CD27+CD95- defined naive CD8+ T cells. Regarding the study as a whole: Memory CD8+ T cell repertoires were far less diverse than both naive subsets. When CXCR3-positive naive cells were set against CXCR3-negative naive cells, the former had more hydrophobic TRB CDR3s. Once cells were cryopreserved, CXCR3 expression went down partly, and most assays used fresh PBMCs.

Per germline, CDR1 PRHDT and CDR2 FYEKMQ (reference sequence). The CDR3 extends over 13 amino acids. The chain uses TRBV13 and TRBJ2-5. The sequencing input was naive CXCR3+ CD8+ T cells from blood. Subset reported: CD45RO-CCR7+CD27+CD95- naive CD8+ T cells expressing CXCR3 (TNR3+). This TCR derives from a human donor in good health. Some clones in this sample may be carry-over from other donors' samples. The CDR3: CASSLAFLETQYF.